This TCR beta chain appears in the sequencing data of a study of blood T cell repertoires in COVID-19. In the study overall: The United States, Italy and Spain supplied acute and convalescent COVID-19 samples.

This CDR3 is built from 12 residues. The V end lost 3 bases, the J end lost 8 bases, and 10 bases lay between the germline ends. The germline gives CDR1 LNHNV, CDR2 YYDKDF (reference sequence). Only in-frame clones appear in the TCRdb table, and some are missing; sequencing was by immunoSEQ multiplex PCR. Counted here are 50,000 to 80,000 clones, roughly 84% occurring once; the ten biggest clones make up about 7%. This TCR was sampled from a man between 50 and 59 years old with active COVID-19. V usage is TRBV15 and J usage is TRBJ1-2; D perhaps matches TRBD1 (5 bases). The specimen sequenced was peripheral blood. The DNA of the CDR3 is TGTGCCACCAGCAGGGCGACAGACGGCTACACCTTC. It is translated as CATSRATDGYTF.